The clone carrying this T cell receptor (beta chain) appeared a single time. Its antigen is currently unknown. With 5 bases clipped from V and 0 bases from J, the junction kept 7 bases outside the gene matches. The CDR3 length is 16 residues. The germline CDR1 and CDR2 sequences are SEHNR and FQNEAQ (reference sequence). The data originate from a study of T cell responses to AZD1222 COVID-19 vaccine. Study as a whole: Samples with a second dose at about 4 or about 12 weeks were pooled together.

Profiling relied on immunoSEQ multiplex PCR, and the TCRdb table lists in-frame clones only, not all of them. The sample carries roughly 60,000 clones, 80% to 90% recorded once. Whole-study findings and limits: After two AZD1222 doses, spike-specific TCR breadth and depth rose versus day 0. The donor cohort was predominantly white British with a female majority, and clonal diversity may have been underestimated. Seropositivity was recorded at baseline in only 5 or 6 AZD1222 recipients.

V and J are TRBV7-9 and TRBJ2-1; 7 positions match TRBD2. Sequencing was performed on peripheral blood, taken on day 0 of AZD1222 vaccination. The sequence was obtained from an adult in good health. CDR3 loop: CASSPASGSSYNEQFF. The CDR3 coding sequence is TGTGCCAGCAGCCCGGCTAGCGGAAGCTCCTACAATGAGCAGTTCTTC.